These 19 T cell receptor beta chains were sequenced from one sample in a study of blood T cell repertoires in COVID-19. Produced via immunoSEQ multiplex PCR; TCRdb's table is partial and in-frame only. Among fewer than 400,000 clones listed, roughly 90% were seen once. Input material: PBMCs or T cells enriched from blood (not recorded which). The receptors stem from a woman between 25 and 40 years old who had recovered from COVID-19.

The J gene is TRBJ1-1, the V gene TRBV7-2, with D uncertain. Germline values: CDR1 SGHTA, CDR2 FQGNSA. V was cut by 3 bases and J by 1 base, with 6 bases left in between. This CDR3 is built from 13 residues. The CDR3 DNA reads TGTGCCAGCAGCTTTGCGGCGAACACTGAAGCTTTCTTT. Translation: CASSFAANTEAFF.

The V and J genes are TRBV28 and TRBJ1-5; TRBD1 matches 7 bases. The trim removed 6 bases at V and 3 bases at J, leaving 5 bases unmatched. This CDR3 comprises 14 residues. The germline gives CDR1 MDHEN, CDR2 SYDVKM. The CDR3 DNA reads TGTGCCAGCAGCCGGGGACAGTTCAATCAGCCCCAGCATTTT. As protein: CASSRGQFNQPQHF.

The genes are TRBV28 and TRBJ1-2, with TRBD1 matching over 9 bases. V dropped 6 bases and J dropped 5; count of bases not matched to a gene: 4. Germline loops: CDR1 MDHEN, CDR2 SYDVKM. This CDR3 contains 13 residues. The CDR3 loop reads CASRTGGIYGYTF. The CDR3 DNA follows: TGTGCCAGCAGGACAGGGGGGATTTATGGCTACACCTTC.

In DNA form, the CDR3 reads TGTGCCACCTCTCGTGAGTGGTACGAGCAGTACTTC. It specifies CATSREWYEQYF. V is TRBV15 and J is TRBJ2-7; D unresolved. The V and J ends lost 8 bases and 4 bases respectively, with 12 bases between them. The CDR3 covers 12 residues. Germline loops: CDR1 LNHNV, CDR2 YYDKDF (reference sequence). Filled out from reference TRBV15 and TRBJ2-7, the complete variable domain reads DAMVIQNPRYQVTQFGKPVTLSCSQTLNHNVMYWYQQKSSQAPKLLFHYYDKDFNNEADTPDNFQSRRPNTSFCFLDIRSPGLGDTAMYLCATSREWYEQYFGPGTRLTVT.

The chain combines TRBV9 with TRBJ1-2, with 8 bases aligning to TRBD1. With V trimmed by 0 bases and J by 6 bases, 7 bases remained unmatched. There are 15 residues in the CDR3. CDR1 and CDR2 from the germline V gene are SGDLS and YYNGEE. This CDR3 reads CASSVVQGAQDGYTF. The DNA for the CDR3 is TGTGCCAGCAGCGTAGTTCAGGGGGCGCAGGATGGCTACACCTTC. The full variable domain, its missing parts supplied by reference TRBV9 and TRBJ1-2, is DSGVTQTPKHLITATGQRVTLRCSPRSGDLSVYWYQQSLDQGLQFLIQYYNGEERAKGNILERFSAQQFPDLHSELNLSSLELGDSALYFCASSVVQGAQDGYTFGSGTRLTVV.

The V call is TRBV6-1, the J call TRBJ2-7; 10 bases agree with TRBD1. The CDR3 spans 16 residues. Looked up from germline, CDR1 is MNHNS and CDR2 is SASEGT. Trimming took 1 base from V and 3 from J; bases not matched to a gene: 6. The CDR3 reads CASSEDPGQGLYEQYF. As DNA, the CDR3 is TGTGCCAGCAGTGAAGATCCGGGACAGGGGCTCTACGAGCAGTACTTC.

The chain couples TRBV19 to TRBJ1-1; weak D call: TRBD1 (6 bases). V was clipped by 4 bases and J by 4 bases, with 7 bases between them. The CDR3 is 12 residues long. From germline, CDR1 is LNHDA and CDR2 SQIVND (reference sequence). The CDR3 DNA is TGTGCCAGTAGTACGACAGGCACTGAAGCTTTCTTT. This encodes CASSTTGTEAFF. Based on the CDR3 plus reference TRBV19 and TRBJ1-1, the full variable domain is DGGITQSPKYLFRKEGQNVTLSCEQNLNHDAMYWYRQDPGQGLRLIYYSQIVNDFQKGDIAEGYSVSREKKESFPLTVTSAQKNPTAFYLCASSTTGTEAFFGQGTRLTVV.

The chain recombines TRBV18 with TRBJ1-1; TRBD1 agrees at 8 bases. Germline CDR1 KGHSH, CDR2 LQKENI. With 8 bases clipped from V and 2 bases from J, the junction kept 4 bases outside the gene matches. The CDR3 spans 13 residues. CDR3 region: CASQGQGNTEAFF. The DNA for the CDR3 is TGTGCCAGCCAAGGACAGGGCAACACTGAAGCTTTCTTT.

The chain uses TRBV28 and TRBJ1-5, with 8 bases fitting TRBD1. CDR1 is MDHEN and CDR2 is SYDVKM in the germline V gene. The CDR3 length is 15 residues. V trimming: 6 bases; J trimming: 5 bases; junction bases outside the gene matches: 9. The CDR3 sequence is CASSLTGVIDQPQHF. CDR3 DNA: TGTGCCAGCAGCCTGACAGGGGTCATTGATCAGCCCCAGCATTTT.

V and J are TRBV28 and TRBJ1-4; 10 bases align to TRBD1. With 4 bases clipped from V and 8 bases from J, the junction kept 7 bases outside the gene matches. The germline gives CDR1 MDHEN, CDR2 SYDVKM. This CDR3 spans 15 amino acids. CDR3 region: CASSSRDRGDEKLFF. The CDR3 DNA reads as TGTGCCAGCAGTTCAAGGGACAGGGGCGACGAAAAACTGTTTTTT.

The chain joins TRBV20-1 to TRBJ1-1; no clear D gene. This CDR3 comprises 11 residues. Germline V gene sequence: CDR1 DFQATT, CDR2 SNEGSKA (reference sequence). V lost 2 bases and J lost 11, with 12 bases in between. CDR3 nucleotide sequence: TGCAGTGCTAGACGGTTTAGTGTGGCTTTCTTT. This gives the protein CSARRFSVAFF.

Here the CDR3 reads CASSKGALGGLPKNIQYF. The DNA of the CDR3 is TGTGCCAGCAGCAAAGGGGCCCTCGGAGGTCTACCCAAAAACATTCAGTACTTC. The genes are TRBV21-1 and TRBJ2-4; TRBD2 is taken as the D call from the table, unchecked against the DNA. TRBV21-1 is listed as a pseudogene. The CDR3 is 18 amino acids.

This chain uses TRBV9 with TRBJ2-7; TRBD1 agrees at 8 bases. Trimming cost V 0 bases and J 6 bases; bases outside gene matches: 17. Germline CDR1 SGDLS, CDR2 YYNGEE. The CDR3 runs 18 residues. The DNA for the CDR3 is TGTGCCAGCAGCGTAGATGCGGTGGGGTGGCAGGGGGCAGGCGAGCAGTACTTC. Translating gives CASSVDAVGWQGAGEQYF.

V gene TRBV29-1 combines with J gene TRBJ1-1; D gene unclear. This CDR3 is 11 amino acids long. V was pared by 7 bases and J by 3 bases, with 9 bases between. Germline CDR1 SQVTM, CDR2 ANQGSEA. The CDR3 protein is CSGSLHTEAFF. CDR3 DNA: TGCAGCGGCAGTCTTCACACTGAAGCTTTCTTT.

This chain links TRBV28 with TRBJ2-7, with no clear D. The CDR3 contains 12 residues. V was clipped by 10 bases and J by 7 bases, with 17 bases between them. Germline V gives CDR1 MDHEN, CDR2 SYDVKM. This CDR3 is CATSLPSSEQYF. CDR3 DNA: TGTGCCACGTCGCTCCCGTCGAGTGAGCAGTACTTC. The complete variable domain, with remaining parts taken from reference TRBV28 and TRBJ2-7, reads DVKVTQSSRYLVKRTGEKVFLECVQDMDHENMFWYRQDPGLGLRLIYFSYDVKMKEKGDIPEGYSVSREKKERFSLILESASTNQTSMYLCATSLPSSEQYFGPGTRLTVT.

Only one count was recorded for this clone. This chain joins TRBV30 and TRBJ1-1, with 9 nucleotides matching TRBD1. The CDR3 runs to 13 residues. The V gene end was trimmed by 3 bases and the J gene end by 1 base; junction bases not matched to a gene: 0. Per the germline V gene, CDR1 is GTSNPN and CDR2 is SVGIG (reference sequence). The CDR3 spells CAWRGQGNTEAFF. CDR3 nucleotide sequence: TGTGCCTGGAGGGGACAGGGGAACACTGAAGCTTTCTTT.

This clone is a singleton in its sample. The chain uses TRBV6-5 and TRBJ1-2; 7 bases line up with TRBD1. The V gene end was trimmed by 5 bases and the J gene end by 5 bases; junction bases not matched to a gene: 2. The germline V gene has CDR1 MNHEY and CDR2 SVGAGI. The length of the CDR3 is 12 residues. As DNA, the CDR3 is TGTGCCAGCAGTCGGGACAGATATGGCTACACCTTC. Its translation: CASSRDRYGYTF.

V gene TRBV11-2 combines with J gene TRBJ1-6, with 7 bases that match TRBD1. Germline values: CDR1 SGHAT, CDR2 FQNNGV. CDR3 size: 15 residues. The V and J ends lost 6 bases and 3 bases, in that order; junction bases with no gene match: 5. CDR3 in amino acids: CASREQGNYNSPLHF. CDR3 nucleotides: TGTGCCAGCAGGGAACAGGGGAACTATAATTCACCCCTCCACTTT.

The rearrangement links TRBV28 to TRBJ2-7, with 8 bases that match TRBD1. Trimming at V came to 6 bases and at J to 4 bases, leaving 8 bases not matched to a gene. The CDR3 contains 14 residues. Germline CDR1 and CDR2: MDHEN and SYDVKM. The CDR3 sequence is CASRSGQETYEQYF. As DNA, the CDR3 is TGTGCCAGCAGGTCGGGACAGGAAACTTACGAGCAGTACTTC.